The 23 T cell receptor beta chains reported below all come from one sample, sequenced in a study of blood T cell repertoires in COVID-19. Sequenced by immunoSEQ multiplex PCR; TCRdb stores in-frame clones only, minus some. The repertoire holds about 180,000 clones, with 70% to 90% as singletons. The sample taken for sequencing was peripheral blood. These receptors were collected from a man between 65 and 79 years old with active or convalescent COVID-19.

The CDR3 protein is CASRAPGTLVEQYF. The CDR3 DNA reads as TGTGCCAGCAGAGCCCCCGGGACACTGGTGGAGCAGTACTTC. The chain employs TRBV7-9 and TRBJ2-7, with D possibly matching TRBD1 (6 bases). V was shortened by 6 bases and J by 7 bases, with 19 bases between the two germline ends. Germline V gives CDR1 SEHNR, CDR2 FQNEAQ (reference sequence). The CDR3 length is 14 residues.

The V gene is TRBV7-2, the J gene TRBJ1-1; a weak D match, TRBD1 (6 bases). This CDR3 is built from 13 residues. V was pared by 3 bases and J by 5 bases, with 10 bases between. The V gene's germline CDR1 is SGHTA and CDR2 FQGNSA. The CDR3 nucleotides read TGTGCCAGCAGCTTTAACAGGGATACTGAAGCTTTCTTT. This translates into CASSFNRDTEAFF.

The gene calls are TRBV7-2 and TRBJ1-1, with D possibly being TRBD1 (6 bases). Germline CDR1 is SGHTA and CDR2 is FQGNSA. The CDR3 is 15 residues long. V lost 1 base and J lost 3, with 12 bases in between. CDR3 bases: TGTGCCAGCAGCTTAGTAGCAGGGGCGGACACTGAAGCTTTCTTT. This encodes CASSLVAGADTEAFF. Supplemented by reference TRBV7-2 and TRBJ1-1, the full variable domain reads GAGVSQSPSNKVTEKGKDVELRCDPISGHTALYWYRQSLGQGLEFLIYFQGNSAPDKSGLPSDRFSAERTGGSVSTLTIQRTQQEDSAVYLCASSLVAGADTEAFFGQGTRLTVV.

The chain links TRBV5-6 to TRBJ1-5; 7 nucleotides agree with TRBD1. The CDR3 length is 14 residues. The germline CDR1 and CDR2 sequences are SGHDT and YYEEEE. Losses at the gene ends were 4 bases for V and 6 bases for J; bases not matched to a gene: 7. The CDR3 spells CASSGGTEGQPQHF. CDR3 nucleotide sequence: TGTGCCAGCAGCGGGGGGACAGAGGGTCAGCCCCAGCATTTT.

The DNA of the CDR3 is TGTGCCAGCAGCGTAGGGGCAGGGATTGGTTTAAACTATGGCTACACCTTC. This codes for CASSVGAGIGLNYGYTF. The chain recombines TRBV9 with TRBJ1-2, with D possibly matching TRBD1 (5 bases). Trimming took 0 bases from V and 2 from J, leaving 17 bases between them. The CDR3 length is 17 residues. Germline-derived CDR1 and CDR2 are SGDLS and YYNGEE.

The chain couples TRBV19 to TRBJ2-5; D uncertain. V gave up 3 bases and J gave up 4 bases, with 9 bases separating them. CDR1 and CDR2 (germline): LNHDA, SQIVND (reference sequence). The CDR3 contains 13 residues. The DNA of the CDR3 is TGTGCCAGTAGTATGCGCCTAGGAGAGACCCAGTACTTC. It yields the protein CASSMRLGETQYF.

The gene calls are TRBV28 and TRBJ1-2; a possible D gene is TRBD1 (5 bases). V was shortened by 4 bases and J by 0 bases, with 12 bases between the two germline ends. Germline V lookup: CDR1 MDHEN, CDR2 SYDVKM. The CDR3 totals 15 residues. Here the CDR3 reads CASSSPGGANYGYTF. The CDR3 DNA reads TGTGCCAGCAGTTCCCCGGGGGGGGCTAACTATGGCTACACCTTC.

The chain recombines TRBV3-1 (or the pseudogene TRBV3-2) with TRBJ1-2, with D uncertain. The germline V and J ends were trimmed by 0 bases and 9 bases, with 8 bases remaining between them. Germline CDR1 LGHDT, CDR2 YNNKEL (reference sequence). The CDR3 sequence is 12 residues long. The CDR3 coding sequence is TGTGCCAGCAGCCAAGATCGTCGTCGCTACACCTTC. This translates into CASSQDRRRYTF.

CDR3 loop: CASSRKSQVITYEQYF. CDR3 bases: TGTGCCAGCAGCCGAAAGTCTCAGGTCATCACCTACGAGCAGTACTTC. The chain recombines TRBV2 with TRBJ2-7; the D is unclear. V was cut by 6 bases and J by 2 bases, with 20 bases left in between. This CDR3 contains 16 residues. Per germline, CDR1 SNHLY and CDR2 FYNNEI.

This clone was detected only once. V usage is TRBV27 and J usage is TRBJ1-1; TRBD1 aligns across 7 bases. The J segment lost 2 bases and the V segment lost 1 base, leaving 4 bases of the junction unmatched. CDR3 length: 15 residues. The germline CDR1 and CDR2 sequences are MNHEY and SMNVEV (reference sequence). The chain's CDR3 is CASSLLGTANTEAFF. CDR3 in DNA: TGTGCCAGCAGTTTATTAGGGACAGCTAACACTGAAGCTTTCTTT.

The chain couples TRBV28 to TRBJ1-2, with D perhaps TRBD1 (6 bases). Trimming removed 8 bases from V and 4 bases from J, with 20 bases in between. This CDR3 is 15 amino acids long. From germline, CDR1 is MDHEN and CDR2 SYDVKM. CDR3 in amino acids: CASGGRGARGYGYTF. In DNA form, the CDR3 reads TGTGCCAGCGGAGGGCGGGGGGCTCGCGGCTATGGCTACACCTTC.

The chain employs TRBV15 and TRBJ1-2, with D uncertain. The CDR3 runs 14 residues. Germline-derived CDR1 and CDR2 are LNHNV and YYDKDF (reference sequence). V was trimmed by 0 bases and J by 8 bases, leaving 13 bases between them. CDR3 loop: CATSRDDRSLGYTF. The CDR3 DNA follows: TGTGCCACCAGCAGAGATGATCGGAGTTTGGGCTACACCTTC.

CDR3 DNA sequence: TGTGCCGTCGGCTCTGGGGCCAACGTCCTGACTTTC. Amino acid sequence: CAVGSGANVLTF. V is TRBV2 and J is TRBJ2-6, with unresolved D. The CDR3 sequence is 12 residues long. Germline CDR1 and CDR2: SNHLY and FYNNEI. Between the trimmed V and J ends, which lost 11 bases and 0 bases, there was a span of 5 bases.

Here the CDR3 reads CASSPARAGANVLTF. CDR3 DNA sequence: TGTGCCAGCAGCCCCGCGAGGGCTGGGGCCAACGTCCTGACTTTC. This chain links TRBV7-2 with TRBJ2-6, with D perhaps matching TRBD2 (5 bases). V lost 5 bases and J 2 bases, leaving 10 bases between the germline ends. The CDR3 spans 15 residues. Per the germline V gene, CDR1 is SGHTA and CDR2 is FQGNSA.

This chain uses TRBV28 with TRBJ2-3; TRBD1 matches 7 bases. The CDR3 spans 15 residues. V lost 5 bases to trimming and J lost 0 bases; unmatched junction nucleotides: 5. The germline gives CDR1 MDHEN, CDR2 SYDVKM. CDR3 sequence: CASSTRTGSTDTQYF. CDR3 sequence (DNA): TGTGCCAGCAGTACCCGGACAGGCAGCACAGATACGCAGTATTTT.

This chain uses TRBV15 with TRBJ1-5; D perhaps matches TRBD1 (5 bases). CDR1 LNHNV and CDR2 YYDKDF come from the germline V gene (reference sequence). This CDR3 has 15 amino acids. V shed 2 bases and J shed 1 base, with 9 bases lying between them. The CDR3 DNA is TGTGCCACCAGCAGACAGGGTTTGAGCAATCAGCCCCAGCATTTT. Translating it yields CATSRQGLSNQPQHF.

This clone was detected once. The chain is built from TRBV5-1 and TRBJ2-2; D may be TRBD1 (6 bases). The CDR3 extends over 16 amino acids. Deletions cut 1 base from V and 1 base from J, with 11 bases between. Germline V CDR1 and CDR2: SGHRS, YFSETQ. The CDR3: CASSLIETGNTGELFF. As DNA, the CDR3 is TGCGCCAGCAGCTTGATAGAGACAGGGAACACCGGGGAGCTGTTTTTT. Drawing the rest from reference TRBV5-1 and TRBJ2-2, the complete variable domain is KAGVTQTPRYLIKTRGQQVTLSCSPISGHRSVSWYQQTPGQGLQFLFEYFSETQRNKGNFPGRFSGRQFSNSRSEMNVSTLELGDSALYLCASSLIETGNTGELFFGEGSRLTVL.

The rearrangement links TRBV29-1 to TRBJ2-7, with TRBD2 matching over 8 bases. J was trimmed by 7 bases and V by 1 base; bases with no gene match: 12. This CDR3 contains 15 residues. CDR1 and CDR2 from the germline V gene are SQVTM and ANQGSEA. The CDR3: CSVEGGTGGSKEQYF. CDR3 DNA sequence: TGCAGCGTTGAAGGTGGGACGGGAGGGTCTAAGGAGCAGTACTTC.

The rearrangement links TRBV2 to TRBJ1-2, with D possibly matching TRBD1 (5 bases). The length of the CDR3 is 13 residues. Looked up from germline, CDR1 is SNHLY and CDR2 is FYNNEI. V shed 6 bases and J shed 7 bases, with 15 bases lying between them. CDR3 DNA sequence: TGTGCCAGCAGCCAGACAGCCGGGCCTGGCTACACCTTC. Its translation is CASSQTAGPGYTF.

This clone is a singleton in its sample. The chain links TRBV7-2 to TRBJ1-5, with 7 bases identical to TRBD1. The CDR3 has 14 amino acids. The germline V gene encodes CDR1 SGHTA and CDR2 FQGNSA. V gave up 5 bases and J gave up 5 bases; unmatched junction bases: 6. CDR3 sequence reads: CASSKRGGDQPQHF. In DNA, the CDR3 is TGTGCCAGCAGCAAAAGAGGGGGCGATCAGCCCCAGCATTTT.

J is TRBJ1-1 and V is TRBV18; no firm D call. V lost 6 bases to trimming and J lost 11 bases, with 22 bases between them. This CDR3 is built from 14 residues. The germline CDR1 and CDR2 sequences are KGHSH and LQKENI. For the CDR3, the DNA is TGTGCCAGCTCTCCGCCGGGGAGTCCCGAGGTGGCTTTCTTT. It codes for CASSPPGSPEVAFF.

The chain couples TRBV29-1 to TRBJ1-4; D not certain. Germline values: CDR1 SQVTM, CDR2 ANQGSEA. V lost 4 bases, J lost 4 bases, and 7 bases lay in between. CDR3 length equals 12 residues. In nucleotides, the CDR3 is TGCAGCGTTGGGGAGATTAATGAAAAACTGTTTTTT. This translates into CSVGEINEKLFF.

The chain combines TRBV5-5 with TRBJ1-1; the D gene is possibly TRBD1 (5 bases). Per the germline V gene, CDR1 is SGHKS and CDR2 is YYEKEE (reference sequence). V lost 5 bases and J lost 0, with 8 bases in between. This CDR3 has 13 amino acids. The CDR3 is CASRRQLNTEAFF. The CDR3 nucleotides read TGTGCCAGCAGGCGACAGTTGAACACTGAAGCTTTCTTT.